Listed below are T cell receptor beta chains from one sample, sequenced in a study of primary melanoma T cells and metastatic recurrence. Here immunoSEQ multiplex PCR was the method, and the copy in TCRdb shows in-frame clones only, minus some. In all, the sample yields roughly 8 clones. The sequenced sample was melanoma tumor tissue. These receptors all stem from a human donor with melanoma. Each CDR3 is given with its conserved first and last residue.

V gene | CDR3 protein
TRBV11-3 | CASSPGQTNSPLHF
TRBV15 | CATSRDGTGAGGELFF
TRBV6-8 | CASSLQKTGELFF
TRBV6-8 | CASGSGTGIYEQYF